This TCR beta chain is drawn from a study of T cell responses to AZD1222 COVID-19 vaccine. Study-wide results and caveats: Just a handful of AZD1222 recipients were seropositive at baseline. Clonal diversity may have been underestimated in mostly white British donors.

Details on this clone: Its antigen is undetermined.

Germline V gene data show CDR1 as SGHRS and CDR2 as YFSETQ. V gave up 0 bases and J gave up 7 bases, with 8 bases separating them. This CDR3 has 13 amino acids. Generated by immunoSEQ multiplex PCR, the TCRdb table keeps only in-frame clones and is missing some. The repertoire holds more than 35,000 clones, with 75% to 85% as singletons. The sequence was collected from an adult in good health. The source was peripheral blood, collected on day 0 of AZD1222 vaccination. The chain links TRBV5-1 to TRBJ2-1; D gene uncertain. DNA for the CDR3: TGCGCCAGCAGCTTGGCGTTGGGGAATGAGCAGTTCTTC. This codes for CASSLALGNEQFF.